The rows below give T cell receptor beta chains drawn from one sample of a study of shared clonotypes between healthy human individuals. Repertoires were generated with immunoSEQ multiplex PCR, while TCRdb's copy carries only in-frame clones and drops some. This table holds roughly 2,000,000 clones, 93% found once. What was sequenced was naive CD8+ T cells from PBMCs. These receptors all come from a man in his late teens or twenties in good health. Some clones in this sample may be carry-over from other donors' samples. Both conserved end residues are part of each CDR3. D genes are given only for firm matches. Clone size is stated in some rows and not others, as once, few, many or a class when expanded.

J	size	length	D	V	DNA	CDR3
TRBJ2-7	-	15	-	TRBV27	TGTGCCAGCAGTTTATCGAGGGGGGCCGGCTACGAGCAGTACTTC	CASSLSRGAGYEQYF
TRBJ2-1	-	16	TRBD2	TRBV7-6	TGTGCCAGCAGCCCCCTTAGGTTAGCGGGGTACAATGAGCAGTTCTTC	CASSPLRLAGYNEQFF
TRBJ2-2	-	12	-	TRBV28	TGTGCCAGCAGTTTTTTGTCCGGGGAGCTGTTTTTT	CASSFLSGELFF
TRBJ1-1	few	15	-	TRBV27	TGTGCCAGCAGCTACTCGGGGGGCGCGGACACTGAAGCTTTCTTT	CASSYSGGADTEAFF
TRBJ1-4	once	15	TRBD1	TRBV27	TGTGCCAGCAGTTCACGACAGGGAAGAAATGAAAAACTGTTTTTT	CASSSRQGRNEKLFF
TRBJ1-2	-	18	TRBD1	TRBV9	TGTGCCAGCAGCGTAGGGGGTACAGGGGTCCGCCTTAACTATGGCTACACCTTC	CASSVGGTGVRLNYGYTF
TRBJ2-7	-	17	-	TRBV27	TGTGCCAGCAGTTTAGGTGGGGGCCCGAAAAGCTCCTACGAGCAGTACTTC	CASSLGGGPKSSYEQYF
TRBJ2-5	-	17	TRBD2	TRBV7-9	TGTGCCAGCAGCTTGGGACTAGCGGGAGTCGGCGAAGAGACCCAGTACTTC	CASSLGLAGVGEETQYF
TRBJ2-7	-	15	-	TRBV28	TGTGCCAGCATCCTAAGGGGGGGCACCGTCTACGAGCAGTACTTC	CASILRGGTVYEQYF
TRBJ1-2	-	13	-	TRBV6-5	TGTGCCAGCAGCCCCTGGGGGGTCTATGGCTACACCTTC	CASSPWGVYGYTF
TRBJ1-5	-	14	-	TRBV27	TGTGCCAGCAGTTTATTCGGGACAAGTCAGCCCCAGCATTTT	CASSLFGTSQPQHF
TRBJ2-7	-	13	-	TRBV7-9	TGTGCCAGCAGCTTTGAGGGGGGCTACGAGCAGTACTTC	CASSFEGGYEQYF
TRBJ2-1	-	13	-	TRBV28	TGTGCCAGCAGTCCCCTTATGAGGGGTGAGCAGTTCTTC	CASSPLMRGEQFF
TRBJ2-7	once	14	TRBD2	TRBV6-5	TGTGCCAGCAGTTACTTCCGGGGGGGCTACGAGCAGTACTTC	CASSYFRGGYEQYF
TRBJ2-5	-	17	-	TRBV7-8	TGTGCCAGCAGCTTAGGTCGGGAGGAGGGGGACCAAGAGACCCAGTACTTC	CASSLGREEGDQETQYF
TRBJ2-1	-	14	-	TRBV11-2	TGTGCCAGCAGCTTAGACGCTAGTCCTAATGAGCAGTTCTTC	CASSLDASPNEQFF
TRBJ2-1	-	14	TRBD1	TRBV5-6	TGTGCCAGCAGCATCGGGACAGATCGCACTGAGCAGTTCTTC	CASSIGTDRTEQFF
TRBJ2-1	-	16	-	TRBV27	TGTGCCAGCAGTTTATATTCACGACTAGGTAACCATGAGCAGTTCTTC	CASSLYSRLGNHEQFF
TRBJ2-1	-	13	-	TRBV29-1	TGCAGCGTTGAAGGGGGGAGGCCCAATGAGCAGTTCTTC	CSVEGGRPNEQFF
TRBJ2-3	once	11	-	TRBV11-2	TGTGCCAGCAGCTCCTACGATACGCAGTATTTT	CASSSYDTQYF
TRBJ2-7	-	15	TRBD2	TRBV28	TGTGCCAGCAGTTTATTGGGCGGGAGAATTTACGAGCAGTACTTC	CASSLLGGRIYEQYF
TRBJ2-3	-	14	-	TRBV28	TGTGCCAGCAGCCCCCGCGTAGGGGCAGATACGCAGTATTTT	CASSPRVGADTQYF
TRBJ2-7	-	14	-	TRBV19	TGTGCCAGTAGTATAGTAGGCAACTCCTACGAGCAGTACTTC	CASSIVGNSYEQYF
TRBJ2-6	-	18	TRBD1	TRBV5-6	TGTGCCAGCAGCTTCCTAGGGACAGTGCCTTCTGGGGCCAACGTCCTGACTTTC	CASSFLGTVPSGANVLTF
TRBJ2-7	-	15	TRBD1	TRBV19	TGTGCCAGTAGCCACCTCCGGGACAGGGTTTCCGAGCAGTACTTC	CASSHLRDRVSEQYF
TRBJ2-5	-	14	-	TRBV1	TGCACCAGCAGCCAAACTAGCGGGCAAGAGACCCAGTACTTC	CTSSQTSGQETQYF
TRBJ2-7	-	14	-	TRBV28	TGTGCCAGCAGTTTGCCCCGGGCGTCCTACGAGCAGTACTTC	CASSLPRASYEQYF
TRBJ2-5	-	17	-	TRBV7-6	TGTGCCAGCAGCGGGACTCAGCGGCGAGAGGAAGAAGAGACCCAGTACTTC	CASSGTQRREEEETQYF
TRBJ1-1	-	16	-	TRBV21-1	TGTGCCAGCAGCAAAAGGGGCGACAGGGGAGAGTCTGAAGCTTTCTTT	CASSKRGDRGESEAFF
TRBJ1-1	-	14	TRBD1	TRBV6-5	TGTGCCAGCAGCCCCCGGGACAGTAACACTGAAGCTTTCTTT	CASSPRDSNTEAFF
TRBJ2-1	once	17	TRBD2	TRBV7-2	TGTGCCAGCAGCTTACTAGCGGGAGGGCCTCCCTACAATGAGCAGTTCTTC	CASSLLAGGPPYNEQFF
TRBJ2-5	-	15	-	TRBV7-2	TGTGCCAGCAGCTTAGTGGGCGGCTACCAAGAGACCCAGTACTTC	CASSLVGGYQETQYF
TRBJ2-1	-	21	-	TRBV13	TGTGCCAGCAGCTTAAGGACGGGGGCCGGTCATGGGGGCCAGATGTACAATGAGCAGTTCTTC	CASSLRTGAGHGGQMYNEQFF
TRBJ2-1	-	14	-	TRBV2	TGTGCCAGCACGGCGGGACCCTCCTACAATGAGCAGTTCTTC	CASTAGPSYNEQFF
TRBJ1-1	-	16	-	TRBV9	TGTGCCAGCAGCGTAGGGGATTGGGACGAGGGCACTGAAGCTTTCTTT	CASSVGDWDEGTEAFF
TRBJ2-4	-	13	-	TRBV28	TGTGCCAGTTACCCAGCAGCCAAAAACATTCAGTACTTC	CASYPAAKNIQYF
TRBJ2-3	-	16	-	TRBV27	TGTGCCAGCAGCCTCCTCTCCGAGGGGAGCACAGATACGCAGTATTTT	CASSLLSEGSTDTQYF
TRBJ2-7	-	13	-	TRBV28	TGTGCCAGCAGTTTCTCCAGGACCTACGAGCAGTACTTC	CASSFSRTYEQYF
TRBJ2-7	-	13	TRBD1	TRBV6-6	TGTGCCGCCGCAGACAGGGGCCTGGACGAGCAGTACTTC	CAAADRGLDEQYF
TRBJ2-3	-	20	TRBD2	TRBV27	TGTGCCAGCAGGCTCCGCGGACTAGCGGGAGGGCCGTGGAGCACAGATACGCAGTATTTT	CASRLRGLAGGPWSTDTQYF
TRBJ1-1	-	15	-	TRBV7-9	TGTGCCAGCAGCCCACCCCTGGGGCCGATGACTGAAGCTTTCTTT	CASSPPLGPMTEAFF